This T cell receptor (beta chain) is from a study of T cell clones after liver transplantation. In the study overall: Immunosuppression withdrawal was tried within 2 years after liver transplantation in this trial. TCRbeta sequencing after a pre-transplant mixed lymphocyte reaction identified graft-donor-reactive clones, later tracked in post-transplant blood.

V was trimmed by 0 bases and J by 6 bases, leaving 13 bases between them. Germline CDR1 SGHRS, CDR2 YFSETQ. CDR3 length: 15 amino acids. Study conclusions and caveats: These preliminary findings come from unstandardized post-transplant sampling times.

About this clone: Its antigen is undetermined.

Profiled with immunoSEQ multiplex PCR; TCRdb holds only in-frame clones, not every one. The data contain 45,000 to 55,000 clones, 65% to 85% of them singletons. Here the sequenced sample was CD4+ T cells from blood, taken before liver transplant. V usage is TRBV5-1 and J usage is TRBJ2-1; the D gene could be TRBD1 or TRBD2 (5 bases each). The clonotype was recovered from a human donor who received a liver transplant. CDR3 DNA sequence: TGCGCCAGCAGCTTGGGAGGGACCACGTCCAATGAGCAGTTCTTC. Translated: CASSLGGTTSNEQFF.